A selection of T cell receptor beta chains follows, all from one sample in a study of CD8+ T cells in alopecia areata. Repertoires were generated with immunoSEQ multiplex PCR, while TCRdb's copy carries only in-frame clones and drops some. In the table there are 200,000 to 250,000 clones, about 68% of which are singletons. The specimen was CD4+ T cells sorted from blood, collected at week 0. The source is a human donor with alopecia areata. Both conserved end residues are trimmed from each CDR3.

V: TRBV6-1
J: TRBJ1-6
CDR3: ASSEDGHPNSPLH

V: TRBV19
J: TRBJ1-2
CDR3: ASTPTGGGYGYT

V: TRBV5-1
J: TRBJ1-1
CDR3: ASSLGEADYTEAF

V: TRBV11-2
J: TRBJ2-1
CDR3: ASSLQGTYNEQF

V: TRBV9
J: TRBJ1-5
CDR3: ASSSETGTPQH

V: TRBV29-1
J: TRBJ1-4
CDR3: SPGTGRQDEKLF

V: TRBV29-1
J: TRBJ1-2
CDR3: SVREGRNYGYT

V: TRBV2
J: TRBJ2-4
CDR3: ASSMAGLAGNIQY

V: TRBV29-1
J: TRBJ2-3
CDR3: SVGLGGGGADTQY

V: TRBV30
J: TRBJ2-2
CDR3: AWSVLLTPNTGELF

V: TRBV2
J: TRBJ1-1
CDR3: ASTLKIMNTEAF

V: TRBV11-2
J: TRBJ2-7
CDR3: ASSSRTSGGRYEQY

V: TRBV14
J: TRBJ2-7
CDR3: ASRPRDRGFLY

V: TRBV13
J: TRBJ2-6
CDR3: ASSPSGANVLT

V: TRBV29-1
J: TRBJ2-7
CDR3: SVEDMGIGEQY